The clone carrying this T cell receptor beta chain was counted a few times. Its antigen is unidentified. This CDR3 has 12 amino acids. CDR1 and CDR2 from the germline V gene are LNHNV and YYDKDF (reference sequence). Trimming cost V 5 bases and J 11 bases, with 16 bases left between them. 60 Vbeta and 13 Jbeta primers were used in PCR. Clones were sequenced by immunoSEQ multiplex PCR, and TCRdb holds only the in-frame ones, with some missing. The sample carries 150,000 to 200,000 clones, approximately 74% recorded once. These data originate in a study of cytomegalovirus exposure and HLA in healthy donors. General study points: Most TCR sequences were seen very rarely across donors, but some public TCRs occurred in many. Solely CMV serostatus was available to characterize immune exposure.

Donors were ostensibly healthy at sampling, although undocumented immune exposures were probable. The sequencing sample was made of PBMCs. The TCR was taken from a woman aged 30 to 39 in good health and CMV-seronegative. The chain is built from TRBV15 and TRBJ2-7; no firm D call. For the CDR3, the DNA is TGTGCCACCAGCCCCGAGGTGGGTATCGAGTACTTC. Translated, it gives CATSPEVGIEYF.